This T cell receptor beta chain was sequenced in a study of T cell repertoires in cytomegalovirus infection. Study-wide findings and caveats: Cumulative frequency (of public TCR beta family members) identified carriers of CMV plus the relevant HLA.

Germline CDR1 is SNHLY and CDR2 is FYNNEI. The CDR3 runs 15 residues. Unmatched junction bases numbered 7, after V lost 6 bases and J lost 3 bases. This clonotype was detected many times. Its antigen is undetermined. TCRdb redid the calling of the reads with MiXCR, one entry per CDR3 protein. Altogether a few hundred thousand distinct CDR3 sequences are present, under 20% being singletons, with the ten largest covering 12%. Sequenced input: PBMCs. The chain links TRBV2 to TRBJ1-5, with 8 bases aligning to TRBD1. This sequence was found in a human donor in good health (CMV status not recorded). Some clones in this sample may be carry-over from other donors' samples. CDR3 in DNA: TGTGCCAGCAGCGAGACAGGGGTGAACAATCAGCCCCAGCATTTT. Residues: CASSETGVNNQPQHF.